These 28 T cell receptor beta chains originate from one sample sequenced in a study of blood T cell repertoires in COVID-19. Only in-frame clones appear in the TCRdb table, and some are missing; sequencing was by immunoSEQ multiplex PCR. The data contain 100,000 or so clones, 84% of them singletons. The source material was peripheral blood. The receptors here all came from a man aged 40-55 years with active or convalescent COVID-19.

The V gene is TRBV2, the J gene TRBJ2-7; the match to TRBD2 covers 10 bases. Trimming removed 6 bases from V and 5 bases from J; junction bases left unmatched: 10. The CDR3 is made up of 15 amino acids. Germline V gives CDR1 SNHLY, CDR2 FYNNEI. DNA of the CDR3: TGTGCCAGCAGCTTAGCGGGGGGAGGTTGGGACGAGCAGTACTTC. Protein sequence: CASSLAGGGWDEQYF.

This clone has a handful of counts. This chain joins TRBV7-9 and TRBJ2-7; maybe TRBD1 (5 bases). V dropped 1 base and J dropped 4 bases, with 14 bases sitting between them. The CDR3 extends over 15 amino acids. Germline V gene lookup returns CDR1 SEHNR and CDR2 FQNEAQ (reference sequence). The CDR3 here is CASSLGVGQLYEQYF. The CDR3 coding sequence is TGTGCCAGCAGCTTAGGAGTGGGGCAACTTTACGAGCAGTACTTC.

This clone appeared once. V usage is TRBV5-1 and J usage is TRBJ2-5; 10 bases align to TRBD1. With V trimmed by 2 bases and J by 4 bases, 5 bases remained unmatched. This CDR3 comprises 15 residues. Looked up from germline, CDR1 is SGHRS and CDR2 is YFSETQ. CDR3 amino acids: CASSFDRGLGETQYF. The CDR3 DNA is TGCGCCAGCAGCTTTGACAGGGGGCTGGGAGAGACCCAGTACTTC.

The chain is built from TRBV15 and TRBJ1-1; D might be TRBD1 (5 bases). CDR1 LNHNV and CDR2 YYDKDF come from the germline V gene (reference sequence). V lost 3 bases and J lost 2, with 13 bases in between. The CDR3 has 15 residues. CDR3 region: CATSRVDRRNTEAFF. The CDR3, as DNA: TGTGCCACCAGCAGGGTTGACAGACGTAACACTGAAGCTTTCTTT.

V is TRBV5-1 and J is TRBJ2-7; 9 nucleotides align to TRBD1. CDR1 SGHRS and CDR2 YFSETQ come from the germline V gene. Trimming cost V 1 base and J 6 bases; bases outside gene matches: 5. CDR3 size: 14 residues. CDR3 nucleotides: TGCGCCAGCAGCTTGTTACAGGGGGCAGGCGAGCAGTACTTC. Protein product: CASSLLQGAGEQYF.

The genes are TRBV19 and TRBJ2-3; 10 bases are shared with TRBD2. The CDR3 length is 17 residues. Looked up from germline, CDR1 is LNHDA and CDR2 is SQIVND (reference sequence). V trimming: 3 bases; J trimming: 2 bases; junction bases outside the gene matches: 8. CDR3 in DNA: TGTGCCAGTAGTATGGGTCTAGCGGGGGCCAACACAGATACGCAGTATTTT. It codes for CASSMGLAGANTDTQYF.

V gene TRBV5-5 combines with J gene TRBJ1-1; D might be TRBD1 (5 bases). V was shortened by 6 bases and J by 0 bases, with 18 bases between the two germline ends. Germline CDR1 SGHKS, CDR2 YYEKEE (reference sequence). This CDR3 is 16 amino acids long. The CDR3 spells CASKAGPAGMNTEAFF. As DNA, the CDR3 is TGTGCCAGCAAGGCGGGGCCAGCGGGTATGAACACTGAAGCTTTCTTT. Using reference TRBV5-5 and TRBJ1-1 for the parts outside the CDR3, the full variable domain is DAGVTQSPTHLIKTRGQQVTLRCSPISGHKSVSWYQQVLGQGPQFIFQYYEKEERGRGNFPDRFSARQFPNYSSELNVNALLLGDSALYLCASKAGPAGMNTEAFFGQGTRLTVV.

The table lists this clone with a count of one. V and J are TRBV3-1 (or the pseudogene TRBV3-2) and TRBJ2-7, with 9 bases lining up with TRBD2. The CDR3 runs to 15 residues. The trim removed 4 bases at V and 3 bases at J, leaving 7 bases unmatched. Looked up from germline, CDR1 is LGHDT and CDR2 is YNNKEL (reference sequence). In DNA form, the CDR3 reads TGTGCCAGCAGCCGGAGAGAGACTAGCGGCTACGAGCAGTACTTC. Encoded protein: CASSRRETSGYEQYF.

This chain connects TRBV6-4 to TRBJ2-3; TRBD2 aligns across 12 bases. Germline V gene data show CDR1 as MRHNA and CDR2 as SNTAGT. The CDR3 is 16 residues long. The ends lost 1 base at V and 1 base at J; junction bases unmatched: 0. The CDR3 DNA sequence: TGTGCCAGCAGTGACTGGACTAGCGGGGGCACAGATACGCAGTATTTT. As protein: CASSDWTSGGTDTQYF.

V and J are TRBV2 and TRBJ1-1; 7 bases align to TRBD1. The ends lost 1 base at V and 8 bases at J; junction bases unmatched: 10. Germline lookup yields CDR1 SNHLY and CDR2 FYNNEI. This CDR3 spans 15 amino acids. CDR3: CASSEVAGGLGEAFF. The DNA for the CDR3 is TGTGCCAGCAGTGAAGTCGCAGGGGGGTTGGGGGAAGCTTTCTTT.

The chain employs TRBV9 and TRBJ2-5; 8 nucleotides line up with TRBD2. Looked up from germline, CDR1 is SGDLS and CDR2 is YYNGEE. This CDR3 region has 16 residues. With 0 bases clipped from V and 5 bases from J, the junction kept 9 bases outside the gene matches. CDR3 nucleotides: TGTGCCAGCAGCGTAGCGGGGGGGCCGCGTGTGGAGACCCAGTACTTC. Its protein product is CASSVAGGPRVETQYF.

The rearrangement links TRBV9 to TRBJ2-7, with 9 bases identical to TRBD2. The CDR3 spans 15 residues. V lost 2 bases to trimming and J lost 3 bases; unmatched junction nucleotides: 6. Per germline, CDR1 SGDLS and CDR2 YYNGEE. The CDR3 nucleotides read TGTGCCAGCAGCGTGTCAGAACTAGCGGGCTACGAGCAGTACTTC. It specifies CASSVSELAGYEQYF.

The CDR3 protein is CASRSTGGGNQPQHF. The CDR3 DNA is TGTGCCAGCAGGTCAACAGGTGGGGGCAATCAGCCCCAGCATTTT. This chain connects TRBV6-5 to TRBJ1-5; D may be TRBD1 (5 bases). The CDR3 sequence is 15 residues long. The V gene's germline CDR1 is MNHEY and CDR2 SVGAGI. V was clipped by 6 bases and J by 2 bases, with 14 bases between them.

This chain connects TRBV5-1 to TRBJ2-1; 7 bases fit TRBD1. Trimming took 5 bases from V and 7 from J; bases not matched to a gene: 9. Looked up from germline, CDR1 is SGHRS and CDR2 is YFSETQ. The CDR3 covers 14 residues. The CDR3: CASSDDRARNEQFF. CDR3 in DNA: TGCGCCAGCAGTGACGACAGGGCCAGAAATGAGCAGTTCTTC.

V and J are TRBV12-3 or TRBV12-4 and TRBJ2-2; 9 nucleotides agree with TRBD1. The CDR3 is made up of 12 amino acids. V dropped 7 bases and J dropped 11; count of bases not matched to a gene: 5. CDR3 nucleotide sequence: TGTGCCAGCACCCCGGACAGGGGCGAGCTGTTTTTT. It is translated as CASTPDRGELFF.

The J gene is TRBJ2-5, the V gene TRBV18; weak D call: TRBD1 (6 bases). Germline V gene sequence: CDR1 KGHSH, CDR2 LQKENI. Trimming left V 3 bases short and J 1 base short, with 9 bases between. The CDR3 sequence is 14 residues long. CDR3 amino acids: CASSPQGLQETQYF. The DNA of the CDR3 is TGTGCCAGCTCACCCCAGGGGCTCCAAGAGACCCAGTACTTC.

This clone was counted a single time. This chain joins TRBV5-1 and TRBJ1-6; D possibly corresponds to TRBD1 (5 bases). The CDR3 is 14 amino acids. The germline CDR1 and CDR2 sequences are SGHRS and YFSETQ. Trimming removed 4 bases from V and 7 bases from J, with 12 bases in between. The CDR3 is CASSPDSSNSPLHF. In DNA, the CDR3 is TGCGCCAGCAGCCCCGACAGTAGCAATTCACCCCTCCACTTT.

The V call is TRBV6-5, the J call TRBJ1-1, with TRBD1 as a possible D gene (6 bases). The V and J ends lost 3 bases and 9 bases respectively, with 11 bases between them. This CDR3 spans 12 amino acids. CDR1 is MNHEY, CDR2 SVGAGI, per germline. CDR3 loop: CASSYGTGQAFF. The CDR3 bases are TGTGCCAGCAGTTATGGTACAGGGCAAGCTTTCTTT.

The J gene is TRBJ1-2, the V gene TRBV9; 11 bases fit TRBD1. Germline CDR1 is SGDLS and CDR2 is YYNGEE. This CDR3 is built from 15 residues. Trimming removed 2 bases from V and 3 bases from J; junction bases left unmatched: 3. This CDR3 reads CASSVGTGGYYGYTF. CDR3 coding DNA: TGTGCCAGCAGCGTTGGGACAGGGGGTTACTATGGCTACACCTTC.

This sequence joins TRBV5-1 and TRBJ1-1; 9 bases are a match to TRBD1. The germline CDR1 and CDR2 sequences are SGHRS and YFSETQ. V shed 6 bases, J shed 1 base, and the junction held 10 bases outside the gene matches. This CDR3 is built from 16 residues. The CDR3 sequence: CASTPDRGRGNTEAFF. CDR3 DNA: TGCGCCAGCACCCCGGACAGGGGCCGAGGGAACACTGAAGCTTTCTTT. The whole variable domain, filled in from reference TRBV5-1 and TRBJ1-1, reads KAGVTQTPRYLIKTRGQQVTLSCSPISGHRSVSWYQQTPGQGLQFLFEYFSETQRNKGNFPGRFSGRQFSNSRSEMNVSTLELGDSALYLCASTPDRGRGNTEAFFGQGTRLTVV.

This clone showed up just a few times. The chain has TRBV27 and TRBJ1-4; D not certain. The germline V and J ends were trimmed by 6 bases and 6 bases, with 11 bases remaining between them. The CDR3 covers 13 residues. CDR1 MNHEY and CDR2 SMNVEV come from the germline V gene (reference sequence). Written as DNA, the CDR3 is TGTGCCAGCAGGTACGGGAAACATGAAAAACTGTTTTTT. Amino acid sequence: CASRYGKHEKLFF.

CDR3 DNA sequence: TGTGCCAGCAGGCCCGGGACAGGGAGGGACATTCAGTACTTC. Protein product: CASRPGTGRDIQYF. The chain couples TRBV6-5 to TRBJ2-4; 9 nucleotides align to TRBD1. Trimming cost V 6 bases and J 8 bases; bases outside gene matches: 8. Germline V gives CDR1 MNHEY, CDR2 SVGAGI. This CDR3 has 14 amino acids.

V is TRBV25-1 and J is TRBJ1-2; no clear D gene. The germline V and J ends were trimmed by 6 bases and 7 bases, with 15 bases remaining between them. Germline CDR1 is MGHDK and CDR2 is SYGVNS. This CDR3 is built from 13 residues. CDR3 amino acids: CASSLSEGIGYTF. Here the CDR3 DNA reads TGTGCCAGCAGCCTCAGCGAGGGAATTGGCTACACCTTC.

The chain uses TRBV4-2 and TRBJ1-2; no firm D call. The CDR3 runs to 15 residues. The germline CDR1 and CDR2 sequences are LGHNA and YNFKEQ. The V end was cut by 0 bases, the J end by 4 bases, with 12 bases between. CDR3 DNA: TGTGCCAGCAGCCAAGATACACAAAATACCTATGGCTACACCTTC. Protein product: CASSQDTQNTYGYTF.

This sequence joins TRBV19 and TRBJ2-1, with D unresolved. Germline V gives CDR1 LNHDA, CDR2 SQIVND (reference sequence). The germline V and J ends were trimmed by 4 bases and 9 bases, with 10 bases remaining between them. This CDR3 region has 12 residues. The CDR3 is CASSNRLTEQFF. The CDR3 nucleotides read TGTGCCAGTAGTAACCGACTTACTGAGCAGTTCTTC.

The chain couples TRBV10-2 to TRBJ2-3; D call uncertain. The V end was cut by 5 bases, the J end by 5 bases, with 5 bases between. Germline V gene data show CDR1 as WSHSY and CDR2 as SAAADI. The CDR3 consists of 11 residues. The CDR3 DNA reads as TGCGCCAGCAGTAGAGTAGATACGCAGTATTTT. Its translation is CASSRVDTQYF.

This chain links TRBV27 with TRBJ1-2, with a possible D match to TRBD1 (6 bases). Per germline, CDR1 MNHEY and CDR2 SMNVEV (reference sequence). The CDR3 length is 15 residues. Trimming took off 4 bases at V and 3 bases at J, with 15 bases between the two ends. The CDR3 coding sequence is TGTGCCAGCAGTTCCCCCAAGGGGGGGGACTATGGCTACACCTTC. Protein: CASSSPKGGDYGYTF.

The chain carries TRBV6-2 or TRBV6-3 and TRBJ2-7; D might be TRBD2 (6 bases). V was cut by 5 bases and J by 6 bases, with 20 bases left in between. The CDR3 spans 15 residues. CDR1 and CDR2 (germline): MNHEY, SVGEGT. CDR3 loop: CASSRRSGLPSEQYF. In DNA, the CDR3 is TGTGCCAGCAGTCGCCGGAGCGGGCTTCCATCCGAGCAGTACTTC.